One and the same sample provided the 28 T cell receptor beta chains below, sequenced in a study of shared clonotypes between healthy human individuals. Terminally differentiated effector memory CD45RA+ cells were excluded from the naive CD8 cells, which were CD45RO-negative and positively selected for CCR7. Sequenced by immunoSEQ multiplex PCR; TCRdb stores in-frame clones only, minus some. Of about 2 million clones listed, about 95% were seen once; the top ten hold 1.1%. Sequenced input: naive CD8+ T cells sorted from blood. These receptor sequences come from a young man in good health.

The chain has TRBV9 and TRBJ2-7; D may be TRBD1 or TRBD2 (5 bases each). Between the trimmed V and J ends, which lost 3 bases and 3 bases, there was a span of 19 bases. Germline CDR1 and CDR2: SGDLS and YYNGEE. There are 16 residues in the CDR3. CDR3 coding DNA: TGTGCCAGCAGCGAGGATCCGTCGGGACGATTCTACGAGCAGTACTTC. It codes for CASSEDPSGRFYEQYF.

In this sample, this clone turned up once. The chain combines TRBV30 with TRBJ1-2; D gene uncertain. This CDR3 is 13 amino acids long. Germline V gene data show CDR1 as GTSNPN and CDR2 as SVGIG (reference sequence). V dropped 0 bases and J dropped 5 bases, with 10 bases sitting between them. CDR3 region: CAWSVISGYGYTF. CDR3 bases: TGTGCCTGGAGTGTAATCTCCGGATATGGCTACACCTTC.

This clone was seen once. The chain uses TRBV4-1 and TRBJ2-4, with 9 bases that match TRBD2. The CDR3 spans 17 residues. V lost 0 bases and J lost 5; bases outside the gene matches: 8. CDR1 and CDR2 (germline): MGHRA, YSYEKL. CDR3 amino acids: CASSQDSSGRRENIQYF. In nucleotides, the CDR3 is TGCGCCAGCAGCCAAGATTCGAGCGGGAGGCGGGAAAACATTCAGTACTTC.

The chain couples TRBV13 to TRBJ2-3, with D possibly being TRBD1 (6 bases). The CDR3 loop spans 15 amino acids. Germline CDR1 reads PRHDT; CDR2 reads FYEKMQ (reference sequence). V was clipped by 5 bases and J by 2 bases, with 14 bases between them. This CDR3 is CASSPHGTITDTQYF. The CDR3 DNA reads TGTGCCAGCAGCCCACACGGGACAATCACAGATACGCAGTATTTT.

The rearrangement joins TRBV19 to TRBJ2-5, with D perhaps TRBD1 (5 bases). With 7 bases removed from V and 2 bases from J, the gap between germline ends came to 8 bases. CDR1 and CDR2 (germline): LNHDA, SQIVND (reference sequence). The CDR3 loop spans 12 amino acids. CDR3 nucleotides: TGTGCCAGTAAGGCAGGGCAAGAGACCCAGTACTTC. Residues: CASKAGQETQYF.

This clone was counted a single time. This rearrangement joins TRBV29-1 to TRBJ1-4, with 8 bases identical to TRBD1. Germline assignment: CDR1 SQVTM and CDR2 ANQGSEA. The junction had 7 bases not matched to a gene; V was cut back by 4 bases and J by 3 bases. The CDR3 spans 15 residues. The CDR3 bases are TGCAGCGTTGGGGCAGGGGGCGCGTCTAATGAAAAACTGTTTTTT. Protein product: CSVGAGGASNEKLFF. Together with reference TRBV29-1 and TRBJ1-4, the CDR3 gives the full variable domain: SAVISQKPSRDICQRGTSLTIQCQVDSQVTMMFWYRQQPGQSLTLIATANQGSEATYESGFVIDKFPISRPNLTFSTLTVSNMSPEDSSIYLCSVGAGGASNEKLFFGSGTQLSVL.

The CDR3 DNA reads TGTGCCAGCAGCTCCGTTCTAACAGGAGCTTCCTATGGCTACACCTTC. This encodes CASSSVLTGASYGYTF. The chain is built from TRBV5-4 and TRBJ1-2, with a weak D call TRBD1 (5 bases). The germline gives CDR1 SGHNT, CDR2 YYREEE (reference sequence). This CDR3 has 16 residues. Trimming removed 3 bases at V and 4 bases at J, with 19 bases between.

J is TRBJ2-1 and V is TRBV10-2; D call uncertain. Germline values: CDR1 WSHSY, CDR2 SAAADI. This CDR3 contains 13 residues. Trimming pared 5 bases from V and 6 bases from J, leaving 11 bases between. This chain's CDR3 is CASSPLLLNEQFF. The CDR3 coding sequence is TGCGCCAGCAGTCCGTTGTTACTCAATGAGCAGTTCTTC.

The genes are TRBV27 and TRBJ2-2, with D possibly being TRBD1 (6 bases). The V and J ends lost 2 bases and 5 bases respectively, with 12 bases between them. Germline lookup yields CDR1 MNHEY and CDR2 SMNVEV (reference sequence). This CDR3 is 15 amino acids long. The CDR3 DNA sequence: TGTGCCAGCAGTTTAATTACAGGGCTTACCGGGGAGCTGTTTTTT. This translates into CASSLITGLTGELFF.

The V and J genes are TRBV6-1 and TRBJ2-3; 7 bases align to TRBD2. V lost 3 bases and J lost 0; bases outside the gene matches: 3. The CDR3 consists of 15 residues. In germline, CDR1 is MNHNS, CDR2 SASEGT. CDR3 bases: TGTGCCAGCAGTGACTGGGAGGGAAGCACAGATACGCAGTATTTT. Encoded protein: CASSDWEGSTDTQYF.

The V gene is TRBV27, the J gene TRBJ2-3; 8 nucleotides align to TRBD2. The CDR3 has 16 residues. Germline V CDR1 and CDR2: MNHEY, SMNVEV (reference sequence). The V gene end was trimmed by 5 bases and the J gene end by 1 base; junction bases not matched to a gene: 8. CDR3 protein: CASSPPTTSGTDTQYF. The CDR3 DNA follows: TGTGCCAGCAGTCCCCCCACGACTAGCGGCACAGATACGCAGTATTTT.

The V and J genes are TRBV4-3 and TRBJ1-2; D gene uncertain. Trimming removed 6 bases at V and 2 bases at J, with 16 bases between. The CDR3 spans 15 residues. Germline values: CDR1 LGHNA, CDR2 YSLEER. CDR3 in amino acids: CASSPVLGSNYGYTF. CDR3 sequence (DNA): TGCGCCAGCAGTCCAGTCCTGGGCTCGAACTATGGCTACACCTTC.

The chain has TRBV5-1 and TRBJ1-6; 7 nucleotides align to TRBD1. The CDR3 spans 17 residues. The J segment lost 6 bases and the V segment lost 0 bases, leaving 9 bases of the junction unmatched. Germline lookup yields CDR1 SGHRS and CDR2 YFSETQ. CDR3: CASSLGATGVSNSPLHF. CDR3 sequence (DNA): TGCGCCAGCAGCTTGGGTGCTACAGGGGTTTCTAATTCACCCCTCCACTTT.

The V and J genes are TRBV5-6 and TRBJ1-5; possible D gene TRBD1, 6 bases. Trimming took 3 bases from V and 2 from J, leaving 21 bases between them. This CDR3 contains 18 residues. Germline loops: CDR1 SGHDT, CDR2 YYEEEE. The CDR3 here is CASSSKTGNHLGNQPQHF. The CDR3 DNA reads TGTGCCAGCAGCTCAAAGACAGGAAACCATCTCGGCAATCAGCCCCAGCATTTT. Complete variable domain (other parts from reference TRBV5-6 and TRBJ1-5): DAGVTQSPTHLIKTRGQQVTLRCSPKSGHDTVSWYQQALGQGPQFIFQYYEEEERQRGNFPDRFSGHQFPNYSSELNVNALLLGDSALYLCASSSKTGNHLGNQPQHFGDGTRLSIL.

The chain links TRBV19 to TRBJ1-6; maybe TRBD1 (6 bases). Trimming stripped 7 bases from V and 13 bases from J, with 17 bases between. CDR1 and CDR2 (germline): LNHDA, SQIVND (reference sequence). This CDR3 comprises 13 residues. CDR3 in DNA: TGTGCCAGTACTCCAGGGGACCCTTTCCCCCTCCACTTT. Translating it yields CASTPGDPFPLHF.

The V call is TRBV11-2, the J call TRBJ1-2; D possibly corresponds to TRBD1 (5 bases). Trimming cost V 3 bases and J 6 bases, with 14 bases left between them. Germline CDR1 SGHAT, CDR2 FQNNGV. There are 14 residues in the CDR3. CDR3 region: CASSFRSRGDGYTF. The CDR3 DNA sequence: TGTGCCAGCAGCTTTAGAAGTCGGGGGGATGGCTACACCTTC.

The J gene is TRBJ1-1, the V gene TRBV27; D is uncertain. V was cut by 3 bases and J by 2 bases, with 10 bases left in between. CDR3 size: 14 residues. Per germline, CDR1 MNHEY and CDR2 SMNVEV (reference sequence). CDR3 in DNA: TGTGCCAGCAGTTTCCCCGGCAGTAACACTGAAGCTTTCTTT. Translation gives CASSFPGSNTEAFF.

The gene calls are TRBV19 and TRBJ2-1; TRBD2 matches 7 bases. The junction had 11 bases not matched to a gene; V was cut back by 6 bases and J by 6 bases. The V gene's germline CDR1 is LNHDA and CDR2 SQIVND (reference sequence). This CDR3 spans 15 amino acids. In DNA, the CDR3 is TGTGCCAGTAGCCCGACTAGCTATACTTTCAATGAGCAGTTCTTC. It codes for CASSPTSYTFNEQFF.

This clone has a single count. This chain joins TRBV19 and TRBJ1-1; no definite D call. Per the germline V gene, CDR1 is LNHDA and CDR2 is SQIVND (reference sequence). CDR3 length equals 16 residues. V gave up 1 base and J gave up 2 bases, with 14 bases separating them. The CDR3 loop is CASSIVAGQINTEAFF. The CDR3 DNA reads as TGTGCCAGTAGTATAGTGGCTGGGCAGATTAACACTGAAGCTTTCTTT.

The V and J genes are TRBV4-1 and TRBJ2-7; no reliable D call. Per the germline V gene, CDR1 is MGHRA and CDR2 is YSYEKL. V was pared by 4 bases and J by 5 bases, with 9 bases between. The CDR3 is 12 amino acids. The CDR3 reads CASSPDGDEQYF. In nucleotides, the CDR3 is TGCGCCAGCAGCCCCGATGGGGACGAGCAGTACTTC.

V and J are TRBV7-2 and TRBJ2-3, with TRBD2 identical over 9 bases. V lost 6 bases to trimming and J lost 8 bases; unmatched junction nucleotides: 12. Per the germline V gene, CDR1 is SGHTA and CDR2 is FQGNSA. The CDR3 length is 15 residues. As DNA, the CDR3 is TGTGCCAGCAGTCAAATTGCGGGGGGGCTGGTTACGCAGTATTTT. Its protein product is CASSQIAGGLVTQYF.

The J gene is TRBJ1-6, the V gene TRBV11-2; D uncertain. The CDR3 totals 14 residues. Trimming took off 7 bases at V and 7 bases at J, with 14 bases between the two ends. In germline, CDR1 is SGHAT, CDR2 FQNNGV. The CDR3 spells CASTRPQLNSPLHF. The CDR3 nucleotides are TGTGCCAGCACCAGACCCCAACTAAATTCACCCCTCCACTTT.

The rearrangement links TRBV28 to TRBJ1-6; D remains ambiguous. The CDR3 contains 14 residues. Deletions cut 5 bases from V and 7 bases from J, with 12 bases between. From germline, CDR1 is MDHEN and CDR2 SYDVKM. CDR3 in DNA: TGTGCCAGCAGTCGACGGACTGACAATTCACCCCTCCACTTT. Translation gives CASSRRTDNSPLHF.

J is TRBJ2-5 and V is TRBV9, with 11 nucleotides matching TRBD2. Germline V gene lookup returns CDR1 SGDLS and CDR2 YYNGEE. V lost 6 bases to trimming and J lost 4 bases; unmatched junction nucleotides: 2. This CDR3 is 13 amino acids long. The CDR3 spells CASNLAGGETQYF. The DNA for the CDR3 is TGTGCCAGCAACCTAGCGGGGGGAGAGACCCAGTACTTC.

This chain joins TRBV5-4 and TRBJ2-7, with a tentative D call TRBD1 (6 bases). The germline CDR1 and CDR2 sequences are SGHNT and YYREEE (reference sequence). Trimming pared 7 bases from V and 0 bases from J, leaving 11 bases between. CDR3 length equals 13 residues. CDR3 protein: CASGHRDSYEQYF. CDR3 in DNA: TGTGCCAGCGGTCACAGGGACTCCTACGAGCAGTACTTC.

This chain links TRBV7-8 with TRBJ1-5; weak D call: TRBD1 (5 bases). The germline V gene encodes CDR1 SGHVS and CDR2 FQNEAQ. The CDR3 contains 15 residues. Trimming shortened V by 2 bases and J by 5 bases, and 13 bases separated the two germline ends. For the CDR3, the DNA is TGTGCCAGCAGCTTATTCGGGGGTACCCATCAGCCCCAGCATTTT. Encoded protein: CASSLFGGTHQPQHF.

The gene calls are TRBV19 and TRBJ1-2; the D gene is possibly TRBD1 (5 bases). Germline CDR1 is LNHDA and CDR2 is SQIVND (reference sequence). V lost 10 bases to trimming and J lost 0 bases, with 18 bases between them. The CDR3 has 15 residues. This chain's CDR3 is CATTSRDGTNYGYTF. CDR3 DNA: TGTGCCACCACCTCCCGGGACGGAACTAACTATGGCTACACCTTC.

The chain links TRBV19 to TRBJ1-4, with D possibly being TRBD1 (5 bases). Germline V gene lookup returns CDR1 LNHDA and CDR2 SQIVND (reference sequence). With 4 bases removed from V and 0 bases from J, the gap between germline ends came to 12 bases. The CDR3 is 16 amino acids. The CDR3 bases are TGTGCCAGTAGTACCCTCTTGGGGGCAACTAATGAAAAACTGTTTTTT. As protein: CASSTLLGATNEKLFF.